One sample yielded the 19 T cell receptor beta chains listed below, sequenced in a study of cytomegalovirus exposure and HLA in healthy donors. TCRdb's copy holds only in-frame clones and misses some; the assay was immunoSEQ multiplex PCR. The table has some 140,000 clones, 86% seen once. The sample was PBMCs. The source is a man younger than 30 in good health and CMV-seropositive.

Worth noting for this clone: A read error is the likely source, as a far larger clone sits one nucleotide away. Within the sample, other DNA sequences also encode this same CDR3. The rearrangement uses TRBV7-3 and TRBJ2-2; 8 bases line up with TRBD2. Germline V gene data show CDR1 as SGHTA and CDR2 as FQGTGA. The CDR3 extends over 16 amino acids. The CDR3 here is CASSLIDGRANGELFF. The CDR3 DNA reads as TGTGCCAGCAGCTTAATAGACGGGAGGGCGAACGGGGAGTTGTTTTTT.

The V and J genes are TRBV27 and TRBJ2-1, with D possibly TRBD1 on 5 matching bases. V gave up 3 bases and J gave up 2 bases, with 11 bases separating them. Germline V gene lookup returns CDR1 MNHEY and CDR2 SMNVEV (reference sequence). The CDR3 has 15 amino acids. CDR3 loop: CASSLWQGTYNEQFF. CDR3 DNA sequence: TGTGCCAGCAGTTTGTGGCAGGGAACCTACAATGAGCAGTTCTTC.

The rearrangement links TRBV19 to TRBJ1-2; D is possibly TRBD1 (6 bases). Germline V gene sequence: CDR1 LNHDA, CDR2 SQIVND (reference sequence). This CDR3 has 12 residues. Deletions cut 9 bases from V and 3 bases from J, with 11 bases between. CDR3 DNA sequence: TGTGCCAGACAGGGTCATGACTATGGCTACACCTTC. This translates into CARQGHDYGYTF.

The V gene is TRBV7-9, the J gene TRBJ2-7; 9 nucleotides align to TRBD2. This CDR3 spans 14 amino acids. The V gene's germline CDR1 is SEHNR and CDR2 FQNEAQ (reference sequence). The V gene end was trimmed by 5 bases and the J gene end by 2 bases; junction bases not matched to a gene: 4. The CDR3 reads CASSPSGATYEQYF. The CDR3 DNA follows: TGTGCCAGCAGCCCTAGCGGGGCAACCTACGAGCAGTACTTC.

The V gene is TRBV7-2, the J gene TRBJ1-4, with 7 bases identical to TRBD1. This CDR3 is 15 amino acids long. The V gene end was trimmed by 5 bases and the J gene end by 3 bases; junction bases not matched to a gene: 6. Germline V gene data show CDR1 as SGHTA and CDR2 as FQGNSA. DNA for the CDR3: TGTGCCAGCAGCGCCCACAGGGGCTCTAATGAAAAACTGTTTTTT. Amino acid sequence: CASSAHRGSNEKLFF.

The V call is TRBV4-3, the J call TRBJ2-5, with a tentative D call TRBD2 (5 bases). Germline CDR1 is LGHNA and CDR2 is YSLEER. The CDR3 totals 13 residues. Trimming removed 3 bases from V and 4 bases from J, with 9 bases in between. CDR3 sequence reads: CASSHLLAETQYF. CDR3 sequence (DNA): TGCGCCAGCAGCCACCTTCTAGCAGAGACCCAGTACTTC.

This clone was detected a few times. This chain links TRBV6-1 with TRBJ1-2; TRBD1 matches at 9 bases. Per germline, CDR1 MNHNS and CDR2 SASEGT. This CDR3 region has 13 residues. The V segment lost 5 bases and the J segment 4 bases; nucleotides outside the gene matches: 2. The CDR3 DNA reads TGTGCCAGCAGTTTGGACAGGGGCTATGGCTACACCTTC. Its translation is CASSLDRGYGYTF.

The CDR3 loop reads CASRITGEYNEQFF. The CDR3 DNA sequence: TGTGCCAGCAGAATTACAGGGGAGTACAATGAGCAGTTCTTC. The V gene is TRBV6-5, the J gene TRBJ2-1; 7 positions match TRBD1. The J segment lost 4 bases and the V segment lost 6 bases, leaving 6 bases of the junction unmatched. CDR1 is MNHEY and CDR2 is SVGAGI in the germline V gene. This CDR3 is 14 amino acids long.

This clone was recorded once. This chain links TRBV5-5 with TRBJ1-2; D uncertain. The CDR3 totals 14 residues. Germline CDR1 and CDR2: SGHKS and YYEKEE (reference sequence). Trimming pared 3 bases from V and 3 bases from J, leaving 12 bases between. The CDR3 protein is CASSSTDSHYGYTF. The CDR3 DNA is TGTGCCAGCAGCTCGACTGACTCACACTATGGCTACACCTTC.

The chain recombines TRBV5-6 with TRBJ1-2; possible D gene TRBD1, 5 bases. CDR3 length: 15 residues. Trimming took off 4 bases at V and 4 bases at J, with 17 bases between the two ends. Germline lookup yields CDR1 SGHDT and CDR2 YYEEEE. CDR3 in amino acids: CASSLGETAGYGYTF. In DNA, the CDR3 is TGTGCCAGCAGCCTAGGAGAGACAGCAGGCTATGGCTACACCTTC.

The V gene is TRBV15, the J gene TRBJ2-2; no clear D. CDR3 length: 15 residues. The V end lost 1 base, the J end lost 3 bases, and 9 bases lay between the germline ends. Germline V gene data show CDR1 as LNHNV and CDR2 as YYDKDF (reference sequence). The CDR3: CATSRAGPDTGELFF. The DNA for the CDR3 is TGTGCCACCAGCAGAGCTGGGCCGGACACCGGGGAGCTGTTTTTT.

In its sample, this clone was seen once. This chain connects TRBV27 to TRBJ2-2; weak D call: TRBD2 (6 bases). CDR3 length: 13 residues. Germline-derived CDR1 and CDR2 are MNHEY and SMNVEV (reference sequence). Trimming took off 6 bases at V and 6 bases at J, with 11 bases between the two ends. CDR3 amino acids: CASSSREAGELFF. Here the CDR3 DNA reads TGTGCCAGCAGCAGCAGGGAGGCCGGGGAGCTGTTTTTT.

The chain is built from TRBV29-1 and TRBJ1-2; no firm D call. V was shortened by 2 bases and J by 6 bases, with 7 bases between the two germline ends. The CDR3 sequence is 11 residues long. CDR1 and CDR2 from the germline V gene are SQVTM and ANQGSEA. The CDR3 loop is CSVEFVNGYTF. CDR3 nucleotide sequence: TGCAGCGTTGAATTCGTTAATGGCTACACCTTC.

With respect to this clone: Other DNA variants within this sample encode the same CDR3. This sequence joins TRBV6-6 and TRBJ1-3; D is unclear. V lost 2 bases to trimming and J lost 7 bases, with 6 bases between them. CDR1 and CDR2 (germline): MNHNY, SVGAGI (reference sequence). The CDR3 runs to 12 residues. CDR3 amino acids: CASSYAGNTIYF. The CDR3, as DNA: TGTGCCAGCAGTTACGCGGGGAACACCATATATTTT.

The J gene is TRBJ1-1, the V gene TRBV5-6; the D gene is possibly TRBD1 (6 bases). Trimming shortened V by 0 bases and J by 5 bases, and 14 bases separated the two germline ends. CDR1 and CDR2 from the germline V gene are SGHDT and YYEEEE. This CDR3 comprises 15 residues. The CDR3 reads CASSLEAAQGTEAFF. CDR3 nucleotide sequence: TGTGCCAGCAGCTTGGAGGCCGCTCAGGGGACTGAAGCTTTCTTT.

This clone was picked up one time. The chain links TRBV5-6 to TRBJ1-5, with a possible D match to TRBD1 (6 bases). V gave up 3 bases and J gave up 5 bases, with 15 bases separating them. The CDR3 has 15 amino acids. Germline V CDR1 and CDR2: SGHDT, YYEEEE. The DNA for the CDR3 is TGTGCCAGCAGCTCCCTTGACAGGTACGATCAGCCCCAGCATTTT. Translated: CASSSLDRYDQPQHF.

The chain joins TRBV6-6 to TRBJ2-7, with 11 bases identical to TRBD1. Germline V CDR1 and CDR2: MNHNY, SVGAGI (reference sequence). The CDR3 length is 15 residues. Trimming removed 7 bases from V and 3 bases from J; junction bases left unmatched: 8. Here the CDR3 reads CASTFTGTGGYEQYF. The CDR3 DNA reads as TGTGCCAGCACCTTCACCGGGACAGGGGGCTACGAGCAGTACTTC.

V and J are TRBV27 and TRBJ2-2, with 9 bases aligning to TRBD1. From germline, CDR1 is MNHEY and CDR2 SMNVEV (reference sequence). V lost 6 bases, J lost 5 bases, and 7 bases stayed unmatched. The CDR3 has 15 amino acids. The CDR3 DNA follows: TGTGCCAGCAGATCCACCGGGACAGGGACCGGGGAGCTGTTTTTT. Amino acid sequence: CASRSTGTGTGELFF.

This chain uses TRBV30 with TRBJ2-7; 12 bases agree with TRBD1. J lost 4 bases, V lost 5 bases, and 9 bases had no gene match. Germline V CDR1 and CDR2: GTSNPN, SVGIG (reference sequence). The CDR3 totals 15 residues. The CDR3 is CAWAPGTGGRYEQYF. DNA of the CDR3: TGTGCCTGGGCACCCGGGACAGGGGGCAGGTACGAGCAGTACTTC.